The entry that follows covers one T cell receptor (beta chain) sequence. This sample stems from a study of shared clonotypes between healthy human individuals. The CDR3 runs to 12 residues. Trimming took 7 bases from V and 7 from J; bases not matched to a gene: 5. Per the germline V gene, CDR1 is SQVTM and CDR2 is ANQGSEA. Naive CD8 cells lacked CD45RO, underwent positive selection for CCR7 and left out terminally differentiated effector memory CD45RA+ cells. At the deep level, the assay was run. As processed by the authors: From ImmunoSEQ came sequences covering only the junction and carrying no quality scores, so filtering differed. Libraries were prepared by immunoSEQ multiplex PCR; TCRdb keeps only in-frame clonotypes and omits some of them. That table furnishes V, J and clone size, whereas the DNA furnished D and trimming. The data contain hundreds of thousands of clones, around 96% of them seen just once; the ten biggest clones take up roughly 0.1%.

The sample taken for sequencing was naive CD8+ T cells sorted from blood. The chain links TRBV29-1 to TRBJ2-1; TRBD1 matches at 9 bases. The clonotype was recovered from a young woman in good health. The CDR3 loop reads CSALQGANEQFF. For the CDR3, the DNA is TGCAGCGCCCTACAGGGGGCGAATGAGCAGTTCTTC.